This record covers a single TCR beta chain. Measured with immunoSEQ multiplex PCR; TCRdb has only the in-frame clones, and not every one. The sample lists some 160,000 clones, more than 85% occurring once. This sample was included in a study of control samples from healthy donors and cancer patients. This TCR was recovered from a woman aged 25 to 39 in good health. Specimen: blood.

Here the CDR3 DNA reads TGTGCCAGCAGTTACTCGATGGAGGTGGAGACCCAGTACTTC. Its translation is CASSYSMEVETQYF. This chain joins TRBV6-2 or TRBV6-3 and TRBJ2-5; D might be TRBD2 (5 bases). Germline CDR1 and CDR2: MNHEY and SVGEGT. This CDR3 spans 14 amino acids. V dropped 0 bases and J dropped 5 bases, with 10 bases sitting between them.